These T cell receptor beta chains were read from a single sample in a study of blood T cell repertoires in COVID-19. TCRdb's copy holds only in-frame clones and misses some; the assay was immunoSEQ multiplex PCR. This sample has 86,000 or so clones, with roughly 86% found just once. The sequenced material came from peripheral blood. These receptors originate from a man in his fifties with active or convalescent COVID-19. CDR3s include the opening cysteine and the closing phenylalanine or tryptophan. A D gene is named only where the DNA matches it firmly. Clone size is not always given. Where it is, it says once, few, many or a class for expanded clones.

>-|16|TRBV4-1|-|TRBJ2-1
CASSQDGALPYNEQFF
TGCGCCAGCAGCCAAGACGGAGCCCTGCCCTACAATGAGCAGTTCTTC
>TRBD1|16|TRBV6-1|-|TRBJ1-2
CASSAYSTGEGYGYTF
TGTGCCAGCAGTGCTTACTCGACAGGGGAGGGGTATGGCTACACCTTC
>TRBD1|15|TRBV7-2|-|TRBJ2-2
CASSGQGGGTGELFF
TGTGCCAGCAGCGGACAGGGGGGAGGCACCGGGGAGCTGTTTTTT
>TRBD1|14|TRBV3-1/TRBV3-2|-|TRBJ1-1
CASSQGTGGTEAFF
TGTGCCAGCAGCCAGGGGACAGGGGGCACTGAAGCTTTCTTT
>-|13|TRBV6-1|-|TRBJ2-2
CASSDGVTGELFF
TGTGCCAGCAGTGACGGGGTCACCGGGGAGCTGTTTTTT
>-|13|TRBV12-3/TRBV12-4|few|TRBJ2-5
CASSYGQSETQYF
TGTGCCAGCAGTTATGGACAGTCTGAGACCCAGTACTTC
>-|14|TRBV5-6|-|TRBJ2-7
CASSLAGHTYEQYF
TGTGCCAGCAGCTTGGCTGGACACACCTACGAGCAGTACTTC
>-|14|TRBV5-1|-|TRBJ1-6
CASSFRTDNSPLHF
TGCGCCAGCAGCTTCCGGACAGATAATTCACCCCTCCACTTT
>TRBD1|15|TRBV19|-|TRBJ2-2
CASTVTGTGDGELFF
TGTGCCAGTACCGTGACCGGGACAGGGGACGGGGAGCTGTTTTTT
>TRBD1|15|TRBV5-6|-|TRBJ2-7
CASSLVGTGSHEQYF
TGTGCCAGCAGCTTGGTCGGGACAGGGTCCCACGAGCAGTACTTC
>TRBD2|16|TRBV7-2|-|TRBJ2-3
CASSLRTGGETDTQYF
TGTGCCAGCAGCTTACGGACGGGGGGTGAGACAGATACGCAGTATTTT
>TRBD2|13|TRBV5-4|-|TRBJ2-7
CASSLGTSVEQYF
TGTGCCAGCAGCTTAGGGACTAGCGTCGAGCAGTACTTC
>-|16|TRBV21-1|-|TRBJ1-1
CASSIPLGQHNTEAFF
TGTGCCAGCAGCATTCCTTTGGGACAGCACAACACTGAAGCTTTCTTT
>-|13|TRBV30|-|TRBJ1-5
CAWTGQSNQPQHF
TGTGCCTGGACCGGACAGAGCAATCAGCCCCAGCATTTT
>-|15|TRBV7-2|-|TRBJ1-1
CASSLRQALNTEAFF
TGTGCCAGCAGCCTTAGACAGGCCTTGAACACTGAAGCTTTCTTT
>TRBD1|14|TRBV7-2|-|TRBJ2-7
CASSLGDRTYEQYF
TGTGCCAGCAGCTTAGGGGACAGGACCTACGAGCAGTACTTC
>-|11|TRBV20-1|-|TRBJ1-1
CSAFGETEAFF
TGCAGTGCGTTCGGGGAGACTGAAGCTTTCTTT
>-|13|TRBV10-1|-|TRBJ1-1
CASSGQMNTEAFF
TGCGCCAGCAGTGGACAGATGAACACTGAAGCTTTCTTT
>-|13|TRBV6-5|-|TRBJ1-5
CASSYSSYQPQHF
TGTGCCAGCAGTTACTCGTCCTATCAGCCCCAGCATTTT
>TRBD2|16|TRBV7-2|-|TRBJ2-5
CASSSGTSGGLRTQYF
TGTGCCAGCAGCTCGGGGACTAGCGGGGGCCTGAGGACCCAGTACTTC
>TRBD1|14|TRBV2|-|TRBJ1-4
CASRRQGGDEKLFF
TGTGCCAGCAGAAGACAGGGTGGGGATGAAAAACTGTTTTTT
>TRBD1|15|TRBV9|once|TRBJ1-6
CASSEGTGYNSPLHF
TGTGCCAGCAGCGAGGGGACAGGCTATAATTCACCCCTCCACTTT
>-|14|TRBV6-1|once|TRBJ1-1
CASSEAGVLLEAFF
TGTGCCAGCAGTGAAGCGGGCGTCTTATTAGAAGCTTTCTTT
>-|15|TRBV28|-|TRBJ1-5
CASRPESGGGQPQHF
TGTGCCAGCAGGCCCGAATCAGGAGGTGGTCAGCCCCAGCATTTT
>TRBD1|13|TRBV7-2|-|TRBJ2-1
CASSAQGDNEQFF
TGTGCCAGCAGCGCCCAGGGGGACAATGAGCAGTTCTTC
>-|12|TRBV2|-|TRBJ2-5
CASSPGWETQYF
TGTGCCAGCAGTCCGGGGTGGGAGACCCAGTACTTC
>TRBD1|15|TRBV7-6|once|TRBJ2-5
CASRKTGGPLETQYF
TGTGCCAGCAGAAAAACAGGGGGACCGTTAGAGACCCAGTACTTC
>TRBD2|16|TRBV28|-|TRBJ2-7
CASRSGGAVSVHEQYF
TGTGCCAGCAGAAGCGGGGGGGCTGTCAGCGTCCACGAGCAGTACTTC
>TRBD1|14|TRBV19|once|TRBJ2-1
CASSGIQGSNEQFF
TGTGCCAGTAGTGGAATACAGGGGAGCAATGAGCAGTTCTTC
>-|13|TRBV9|-|TRBJ1-1
CASSVGGDTEAFF
TGTGCCAGCAGCGTAGGGGGGGACACTGAAGCTTTCTTT
>TRBD2|16|TRBV2|-|TRBJ2-5
CASSEALAGGQETQYF
TGTGCCAGCAGTGAAGCCCTAGCGGGGGGGCAAGAGACCCAGTACTTC
>-|14|TRBV14|-|TRBJ2-5
CASSHIGGVETQYF
TGTGCCAGCAGCCATATCGGGGGAGTTGAGACCCAGTACTTC
>-|13|TRBV5-6|-|TRBJ2-2
CASSFQSTGELFF
TGTGCCAGCAGCTTCCAGTCCACCGGGGAGCTGTTTTTT
>-|13|TRBV29-1|-|TRBJ1-2
CSVELREGIGYTF
TGCAGCGTTGAGCTTAGGGAGGGTATCGGCTACACCTTC
>TRBD2|18|TRBV6-1|-|TRBJ2-3
CASSEELAGGPRADTQYF
TGTGCCAGCAGTGAAGAGCTAGCGGGGGGGCCTAGGGCAGATACGCAGTATTTT
>TRBD1|14|TRBV3-1/TRBV3-2|-|TRBJ1-6
CASSFRDRGSPLHF
TGTGCCAGCAGCTTCCGGGACAGAGGTTCACCCCTCCACTTT
>-|11|TRBV30|few|TRBJ2-7
CAWRVGYEQYF
TGTGCCTGGAGGGTCGGGTACGAGCAGTACTTC
>-|16|TRBV4-2|few|TRBJ1-1
CASSPDKSYMNTEAFF
TGTGCCAGCAGCCCCGATAAGTCCTATATGAACACTGAAGCTTTCTTT
>-|13|TRBV15|-|TRBJ1-1
CATSRDSNTEAFF
TGTGCCACCAGCAGAGATTCTAACACTGAAGCTTTCTTT
>TRBD1|15|TRBV19|-|TRBJ2-7
CASSPRTGGFYEQYF
TGTGCCAGTAGTCCAAGGACAGGGGGCTTTTACGAGCAGTACTTC
>-|15|TRBV7-9|-|TRBJ2-5
CASSLLSFLEETQYF
TGTGCCAGCAGCTTACTCAGCTTCTTGGAGGAGACCCAGTACTTC
>TRBD1|16|TRBV6-5|-|TRBJ2-2
CASSYPGRQGTGELFF
TGTGCCAGCAGTTACCCGGGGAGACAGGGGACCGGGGAGCTGTTTTTT
>TRBD1|13|TRBV29-1|-|TRBJ2-4
CSIRQGAWGIQYF
TGCAGCATACGACAGGGGGCCTGGGGCATTCAGTACTTC
>TRBD1|14|TRBV10-3|-|TRBJ2-3
CAISETGATDTQYF
TGTGCCATCAGTGAGACAGGGGCCACAGATACGCAGTATTTT
>-|14|TRBV10-3|-|TRBJ1-5
CAISDWGGNQPQHF
TGTGCCATCAGTGACTGGGGGGGCAATCAGCCCCAGCATTTT
>-|11|TRBV2|-|TRBJ1-6
CARLDFSPLHF
TGTGCCCGCTTAGATTTTTCACCCCTCCACTTT
>-|15|TRBV5-1|-|TRBJ2-4
CASSSETDWEAIQYF
TGCGCCAGCAGCAGCGAGACAGATTGGGAGGCCATTCAGTACTTC
>-|13|TRBV21-1|-|TRBJ2-5
CASSKVLQETQYF
TGTGCCAGCAGCAAAGTCTTGCAAGAGACCCAGTACTTC
>-|11|TRBV20-1|-|TRBJ1-4
CSASGYEKLFF
TGCAGTGCCTCAGGGTATGAAAAACTGTTTTTT
>-|15|TRBV2|few|TRBJ2-5
CASIGSLAIGETQYF
TGTGCCAGCATTGGCAGCCTAGCCATAGGAGAGACCCAGTACTTC
>TRBD1|14|TRBV5-8|-|TRBJ2-1
CASSPGQLGNEQFF
TGTGCCAGCAGCCCGGGACAGCTAGGGAATGAGCAGTTCTTC
>-|16|TRBV7-6|-|TRBJ1-5
CASSKVAGRSNQPQHF
TGTGCCAGCAGCAAGGTTGCGGGACGAAGCAATCAGCCCCAGCATTTT
>TRBD1|16|TRBV5-1|-|TRBJ2-2
CASSTDRAPNTGELFF
TGCGCCAGCAGTACGGACAGGGCGCCGAACACCGGGGAGCTGTTTTTT
>TRBD2|16|TRBV2|-|TRBJ2-1
CASSEALTSARTEQFF
TGTGCCAGCAGTGAAGCGCTAACTAGCGCGCGCACTGAGCAGTTCTTC
>-|14|TRBV5-1|few|TRBJ1-4
CASSLAQDNEKLFF
TGCGCCAGCAGCTTGGCTCAGGATAATGAAAAACTGTTTTTT